This paragraph reports one TCR beta chain. This sample was included in a study of blood T cell repertoires in COVID-19. TCRdb keeps only in-frame clones here, not all; method: immunoSEQ multiplex PCR. The table lists 110,000 to 150,000 clones, 85% to 90% of them singletons, with about 5.6% in the top ten. The CDR3 totals 13 residues. The V gene's germline CDR1 is SNHLY and CDR2 FYNNEI. V was clipped by 8 bases and J by 2 bases, with 13 bases between them. What was sequenced was peripheral blood. The chain couples TRBV2 to TRBJ2-7; D is ambiguous. This TCR came from a human donor in a cohort sampled during active COVID-19. This CDR3 is CASGTVDTYEQYF. CDR3 in DNA: TGTGCCAGCGGAACAGTCGACACCTACGAGCAGTACTTC.